A selection of T cell receptor beta chains follows, all from one sample in a study of tumor-infiltrating lymphocytes in primary liver carcinoma. TCRdb re-derived calls from the multiplex PCR reads in MiXCR, one entry per CDR3 protein. Of some 200,000 distinct CDR3 sequences in the sample, about 65% are singletons; the top ten hold 6% to 8.5%. Sequenced material: peripheral blood. The source of these receptors is an older woman with primary liver carcinoma and hepatitis B virus infection. CDR3s include the opening cysteine and the closing phenylalanine or tryptophan. The order of the fields is V gene, CDR3 length, J gene, D gene, clone size, CDR3 DNA, CDR3 protein. The D gene is left open where the match is weak. Only some rows state a clone size, as once, few, many or a class for expanded clones.

TRBV7-3	13	TRBJ2-3	NA	many	TGTGCCAGCAGTCTGACCGGCACAGATACGCAGTATTTT	CASSLTGTDTQYF
TRBV11-2	15	TRBJ1-5	NA	NA	TGTGCTAACAGTCGTACAGGAGTTAACAATCAGCCCCAGCATTTT	CANSRTGVNNQPQHF
TRBV11-2	15	TRBJ2-7	NA	NA	TGTGCCAGCAGCTTAGTGCGCGGTCTGCGCTACGAGCAATACTTC	CASSLVRGLRYEQYF
TRBV5-6	16	TRBJ2-1	NA	many	TGTGCCAGCAGCTTACTACCCGGGGCTAGTGGGAATGAGCAGTTCTTC	CASSLLPGASGNEQFF
TRBV9	15	TRBJ2-1	TRBD2	NA	TGTGCCAGCAGCGTAGTCGGGAGGGCCATCGATGAGCAGTTCTTC	CASSVVGRAIDEQFF
TRBV4-1	16	TRBJ2-2	TRBD1	once	TGCGCCAGGAGCCAAGAAGCTGGACAGGGCGCCGGGGAGCTGTTTTTT	CARSQEAGQGAGELFF
TRBV29-1	17	TRBJ2-1	TRBD2	many	TGCAGCGTACGGACTAGCGGGAGAGGGGTCTCCTACAATGAGCAGTTCTTC	CSVRTSGRGVSYNEQFF
TRBV5-1	15	TRBJ2-2	TRBD1	NA	TGCGCCAGCAGTCCTCGGACAGGGTTAACCGGGGAGCTGTTTTTT	CASSPRTGLTGELFF
TRBV6-6	17	TRBJ2-3	TRBD1	once	TGTGCCAGGAGTCTGCGGGACAGGGAAGAAGGGACAGATACGCAGTATTTT	CARSLRDREEGTDTQYF
TRBV5-4	15	TRBJ2-3	TRBD2	NA	TGTGCCAGCAGCTTGGCTCGAGCGGGGGGCGATACGAAGTATTTT	CASSLARAGGDTKYF
TRBV5-4	15	TRBJ1-1	NA	many	TGTGCCAGCAGCCCACCCGGGGGGCAGAACACTGAAGCTTTCTTT	CASSPPGGQNTEAFF
TRBV5-4	13	TRBJ2-5	TRBD1	NA	TGTGCCAGCAGCGACCGGGACAGGAAGACCCAGTACTTC	CASSDRDRKTQYF
TRBV9	14	TRBJ1-5	TRBD1	NA	TGTGCCAGCAGCCAGGGGGTGGACAATCAGCTCCAGCATTTT	CASSQGVDNQLQHF
TRBV11-1	15	TRBJ2-1	TRBD2	NA	TGTGCCAGCAGCACCCGGACTAGCGGGAGTCTTGAGCAGTTCTTC	CASSTRTSGSLEQFF
TRBV12-3/TRBV12-4	15	TRBJ1-1	TRBD1	many	TGTGCCAGCAGCCGGGGGACAGGCGGGAGCACTGAAGCTTTCTTT	CASSRGTGGSTEAFF
TRBV6-6	15	TRBJ2-2	NA	NA	TGTGCCAGCAGTTACCGGACATGCAACACCGGGAAGCTGTTTTTT	CASSYRTCNTGKLFF
TRBV11-2	15	TRBJ2-3	NA	NA	TGTGCCAGCAGCTTACACCGGATGGAGGTATATACGCAGTATTTT	CASSLHRMEVYTQYF
TRBV11-2	15	TRBJ2-5	NA	NA	TGTGCCAGCAGCATACCAGGACTGGGGGAAGAGACCCAGTACTTC	CASSIPGLGEETQYF
TRBV13	17	TRBJ2-5	NA	NA	TGTGCCAGCAGCTTAAACGTCGACGAGTGGGGGGATAAGACCCAGTACTTC	CASSLNVDEWGDKTQYF
TRBV29-1	13	TRBJ1-1	TRBD1	NA	TGCAGCGCCTGGACAGGGGGGACCGCTGAAGCTTTCTTT	CSAWTGGTAEAFF
TRBV4-1	16	TRBJ1-2	TRBD1	many	TGCGCCAGCAGCCAAGGCTGGGGACAGGCCTCGGGGGGCTACACCTTC	CASSQGWGQASGGYTF
TRBV28	14	TRBJ2-5	TRBD2	few	TGTGCCAGCATCTCCATGGGGGGGCAAGAGACCCAGTACTTC	CASISMGGQETQYF
TRBV11-2	13	TRBJ2-7	NA	NA	TGTGTCAGCACCCCCGGGGTCAACTACGAGCAGTACTTC	CVSTPGVNYEQYF
TRBV28	17	TRBJ2-3	TRBD2	NA	TGTGCCAGCAGATTCCCTTGGACTAGCGGTATCACAGATACGCAGTATTTT	CASRFPWTSGITDTQYF
TRBV11-2	16	TRBJ2-2	TRBD1	medium-sized	TGTGCCAGCAGACCAACCGGGACAGGGTCTACCGGGGAGCTGTTTTTT	CASRPTGTGSTGELFF
TRBV29-1	15	TRBJ1-5	TRBD1	many	TGCAGCGTCCTCGGACAGGGAGGAACGGATCAGCCCCAGCATTTT	CSVLGQGGTDQPQHF
TRBV7-8	14	TRBJ2-3	NA	NA	TGTACAAACAGCCCAGGGCCAGGAACAGATACGCAGTATTTT	CTNSPGPGTDTQYF
TRBV6-5	16	TRBJ2-7	TRBD1	NA	TGTGCCAGCAGTTACTCAACGGGGACAGGCTCCTACGAGTTGTACTTC	CASSYSTGTGSYELYF
TRBV11-2	19	TRBJ1-1	NA	NA	TGTGCCAGCAGCTCCTTAATTTGGACGGGGGGGATCATGAACATTGAAGTTTTCTTT	CASSSLIWTGGIMNIEVFF
TRBV11-3	14	TRBJ1-1	NA	NA	TGTACCAGCAGTCAGGACGCCTTGAACACTGAAGCTTTCTTT	CTSSQDALNTEAFF
TRBV28	13	TRBJ1-2	NA	few	TGTGCCAGCGTGGGGGGAACAGCGGGAGGCTACACCTTC	CASVGGTAGGYTF
TRBV6-6	16	TRBJ2-3	TRBD2	NA	TGTGTCAGCAGTTACCGGGGAGGGACCGGGGCAGATACCCAGTATTTT	CVSSYRGGTGADTQYF
TRBV11-1	15	TRBJ2-5	NA	NA	TGTGCCAGCAGCTTAGCGCTAACGTGTAGAGAGACCCAGTACTTC	CASSLALTCRETQYF
TRBV4-1	15	TRBJ1-2	TRBD1	NA	TGCGCCAGCAGCCAAGTGGCAGGGGGAGGGTATGGCTACACCTTC	CASSQVAGGGYGYTF
TRBV7-9	15	TRBJ2-1	NA	few	TGTGCCAGCAGCTTCGATTGGCAGGGTACAATTGAGCAGTTCTTC	CASSFDWQGTIEQFF
TRBV5-6	15	TRBJ2-7	TRBD2	NA	TGTGCCAGCATCTTGGGAGGGACTGAAGGCTACGAGCAGTACTTC	CASILGGTEGYEQYF
TRBV4-1	15	TRBJ1-1	TRBD1	many	TGCGCCAGCAGCCGCACGGGACAGGGGGACACTGAAGCTTTCTTT	CASSRTGQGDTEAFF
TRBV6-1	14	TRBJ1-2	NA	many	TGTGCCAGCAGGCTACAGGGAGAGGTTCGCGGCTACACCTTC	CASRLQGEVRGYTF
TRBV4-2	16	TRBJ1-2	NA	many	TGTGCCAGCAGCGAATCTATACGGGACCGTAACTATGGCTACACCTTC	CASSESIRDRNYGYTF